This T cell receptor beta chain was retrieved from a study of blood T cell repertoires in COVID-19. Turning to the study itself: Sample material is recorded as cDNA or gDNA derived from T cells, B-cell-depleted T cells, or PBMCs.

The CDR3 consists of 13 residues. Germline V gene lookup returns CDR1 SGHVS and CDR2 FNYEAQ. The ends were cut back, 5 bases at V and 0 bases at J, with 5 bases in the middle. In the study's own analysis: From reference gene primer amplification, estimates of nucleated cell counts were derived. Data came from immunoSEQ multiplex PCR; TCRdb stores just in-frame clones and leaves some out. The V and J calls and clone size are taken from that table; D and trimming were inferred from the DNA. This sample has about 360,000 clones, with roughly 86% found just once. The receptor was isolated from a human donor in a cohort sampled during active COVID-19. Sequencing was performed on peripheral blood. The chain carries TRBV7-6 and TRBJ2-1; D gene uncertain. Here the CDR3 DNA reads TGTGCCAGCAGCCATCCCTCCTACAATGAGCAGTTCTTC. It codes for CASSHPSYNEQFF.